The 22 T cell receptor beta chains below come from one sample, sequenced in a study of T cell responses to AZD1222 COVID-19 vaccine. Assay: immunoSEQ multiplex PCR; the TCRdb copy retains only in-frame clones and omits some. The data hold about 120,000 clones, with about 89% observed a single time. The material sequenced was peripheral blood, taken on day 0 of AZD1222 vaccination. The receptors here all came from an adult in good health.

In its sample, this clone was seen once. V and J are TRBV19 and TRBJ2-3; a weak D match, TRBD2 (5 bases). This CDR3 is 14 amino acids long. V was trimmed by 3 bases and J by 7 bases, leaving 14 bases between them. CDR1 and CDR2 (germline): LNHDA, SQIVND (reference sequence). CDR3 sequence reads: CASSIMAGWHTQYF. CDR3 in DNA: TGTGCCAGTAGTATTATGGCGGGTTGGCATACGCAGTATTTT.

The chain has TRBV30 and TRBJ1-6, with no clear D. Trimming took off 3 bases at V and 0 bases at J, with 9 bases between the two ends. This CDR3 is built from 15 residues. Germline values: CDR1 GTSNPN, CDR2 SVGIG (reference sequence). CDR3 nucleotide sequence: TGTGCCTGGAGAGTTAGGAGCTCCTATAATTCACCCCTCCACTTT. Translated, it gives CAWRVRSSYNSPLHF.

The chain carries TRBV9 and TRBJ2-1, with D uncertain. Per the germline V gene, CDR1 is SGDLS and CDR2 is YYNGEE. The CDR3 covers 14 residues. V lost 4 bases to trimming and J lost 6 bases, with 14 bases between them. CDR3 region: CASSRMSNFNEQFF. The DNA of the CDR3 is TGTGCCAGCAGCCGTATGTCTAATTTCAATGAGCAGTTCTTC.

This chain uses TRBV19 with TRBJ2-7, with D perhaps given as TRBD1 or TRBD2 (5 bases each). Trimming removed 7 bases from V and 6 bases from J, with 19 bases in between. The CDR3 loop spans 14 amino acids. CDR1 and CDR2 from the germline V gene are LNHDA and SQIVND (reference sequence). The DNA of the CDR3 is TGTGCCAGTAACCCTTCTCGGGGACCAGGCGAGCAGTACTTC. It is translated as CASNPSRGPGEQYF. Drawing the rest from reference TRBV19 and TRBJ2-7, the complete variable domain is DGGITQSPKYLFRKEGQNVTLSCEQNLNHDAMYWYRQDPGQGLRLIYYSQIVNDFQKGDIAEGYSVSREKKESFPLTVTSAQKNPTAFYLCASNPSRGPGEQYFGPGTRLTVT.

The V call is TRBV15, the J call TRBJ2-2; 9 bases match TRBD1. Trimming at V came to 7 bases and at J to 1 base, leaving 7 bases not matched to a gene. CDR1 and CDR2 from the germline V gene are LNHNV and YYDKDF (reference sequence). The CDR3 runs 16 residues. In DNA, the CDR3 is TGTGCCACCAATATACCGGGACAGGGGAACACCGGGGAGCTGTTTTTT. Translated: CATNIPGQGNTGELFF. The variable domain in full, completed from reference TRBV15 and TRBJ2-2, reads DAMVIQNPRYQVTQFGKPVTLSCSQTLNHNVMYWYQQKSSQAPKLLFHYYDKDFNNEADTPDNFQSRRPNTSFCFLDIRSPGLGDTAMYLCATNIPGQGNTGELFFGEGSRLTVL.

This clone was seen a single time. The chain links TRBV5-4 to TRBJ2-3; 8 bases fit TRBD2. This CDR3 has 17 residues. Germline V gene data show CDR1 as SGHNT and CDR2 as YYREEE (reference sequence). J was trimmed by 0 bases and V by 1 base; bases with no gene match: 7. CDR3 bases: TGTGCCAGCAGCTTGCGATTAGCGGGGACTAGCACAGATACGCAGTATTTT. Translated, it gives CASSLRLAGTSTDTQYF.

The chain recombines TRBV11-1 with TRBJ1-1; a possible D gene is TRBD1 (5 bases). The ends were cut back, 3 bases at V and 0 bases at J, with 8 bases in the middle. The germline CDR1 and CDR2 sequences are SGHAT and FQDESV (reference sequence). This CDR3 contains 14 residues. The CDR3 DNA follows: TGTGCCAGCAGCTTGCGGGGCCTGAACACTGAAGCTTTCTTT. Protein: CASSLRGLNTEAFF.

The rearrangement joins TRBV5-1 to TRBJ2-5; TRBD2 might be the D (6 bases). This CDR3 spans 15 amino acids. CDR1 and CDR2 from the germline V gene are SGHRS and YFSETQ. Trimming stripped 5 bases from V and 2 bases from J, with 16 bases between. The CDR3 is CASSPGGFWQETQYF. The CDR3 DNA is TGCGCCAGCAGTCCCGGGGGATTCTGGCAAGAGACCCAGTACTTC.

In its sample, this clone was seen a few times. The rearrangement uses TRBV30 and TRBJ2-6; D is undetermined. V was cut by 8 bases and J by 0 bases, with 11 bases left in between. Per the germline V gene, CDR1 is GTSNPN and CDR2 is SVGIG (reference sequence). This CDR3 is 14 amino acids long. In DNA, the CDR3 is TGTGCCAGCAGACGGATCTCTGGGGCCAACGTCCTGACTTTC. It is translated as CASRRISGANVLTF.

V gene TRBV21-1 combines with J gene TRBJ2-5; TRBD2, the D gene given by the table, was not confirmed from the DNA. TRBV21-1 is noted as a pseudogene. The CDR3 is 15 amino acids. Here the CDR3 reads CASSMVRGGQETQYF. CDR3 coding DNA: TGTGCCAGCAGCATGGTCCGCGGGGGGCAGGAGACCCAGTACTTC.

CDR3 region: CATSRGWWQTNYGYTF. The CDR3 DNA reads TGTGCCACCAGCAGAGGATGGTGGCAGACAAACTATGGCTACACCTTC. The gene calls are TRBV15 and TRBJ1-2; D unresolved. CDR1 LNHNV and CDR2 YYDKDF come from the germline V gene (reference sequence). CDR3 size: 16 residues. Deletions cut 1 base from V and 2 bases from J, with 14 bases between.

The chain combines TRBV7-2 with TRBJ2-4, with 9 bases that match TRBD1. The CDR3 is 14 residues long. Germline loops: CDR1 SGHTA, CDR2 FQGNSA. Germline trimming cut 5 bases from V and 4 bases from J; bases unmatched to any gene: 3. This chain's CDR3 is CASSHGQGKNIQYF. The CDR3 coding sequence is TGTGCCAGCAGCCACGGACAGGGGAAAAACATTCAGTACTTC.

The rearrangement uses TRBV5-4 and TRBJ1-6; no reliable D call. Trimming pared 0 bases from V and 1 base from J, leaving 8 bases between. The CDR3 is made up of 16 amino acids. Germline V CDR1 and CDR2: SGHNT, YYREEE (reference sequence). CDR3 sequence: CASSLEGLSYNSPLHF. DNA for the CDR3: TGTGCCAGCAGCTTGGAAGGGTTATCCTATAATTCACCCCTCCACTTT.

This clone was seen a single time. The DNA for the CDR3 is TGTGCCACCAGTGATGCTAGCGGGGGGACCTACAATGAGCAGTTCTTC. It specifies CATSDASGGTYNEQFF. The chain has TRBV24-1 and TRBJ2-1; 11 bases match TRBD2. The CDR3 sequence is 16 residues long. CDR1 is KGHDR and CDR2 is SFDVKD in the germline V gene. V shed 3 bases, J shed 2 bases, and the junction held 2 bases outside the gene matches.

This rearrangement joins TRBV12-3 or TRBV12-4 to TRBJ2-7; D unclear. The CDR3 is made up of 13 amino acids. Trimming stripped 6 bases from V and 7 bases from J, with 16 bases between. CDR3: CASSRSGLGEQYF. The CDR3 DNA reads TGTGCCAGCAGCCGTTCGGGTCTGGGGGAGCAGTACTTC.

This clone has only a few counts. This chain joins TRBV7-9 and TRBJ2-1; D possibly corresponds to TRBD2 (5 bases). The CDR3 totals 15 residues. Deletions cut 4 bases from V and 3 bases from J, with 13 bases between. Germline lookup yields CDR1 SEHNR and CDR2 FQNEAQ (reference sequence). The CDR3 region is CASSSELGFYNEQFF. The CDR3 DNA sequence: TGTGCCAGCAGCTCAGAACTAGGATTCTACAATGAGCAGTTCTTC.

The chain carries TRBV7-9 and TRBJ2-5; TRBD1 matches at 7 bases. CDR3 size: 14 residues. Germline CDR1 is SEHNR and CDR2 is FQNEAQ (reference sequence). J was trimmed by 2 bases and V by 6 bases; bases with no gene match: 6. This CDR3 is CASSTRQGQETQYF. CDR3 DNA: TGTGCCAGCAGTACCCGACAGGGACAAGAGACCCAGTACTTC. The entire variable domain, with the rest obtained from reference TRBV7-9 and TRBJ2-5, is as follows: DTGVSQNPRHKITKRGQNVTFRCDPISEHNRLYWYRQTLGQGPEFLTYFQNEAQLEKSRLLSDRFSAERPKGSFSTLEIQRTEQGDSAMYLCASSTRQGQETQYFGPGTRLLVL.

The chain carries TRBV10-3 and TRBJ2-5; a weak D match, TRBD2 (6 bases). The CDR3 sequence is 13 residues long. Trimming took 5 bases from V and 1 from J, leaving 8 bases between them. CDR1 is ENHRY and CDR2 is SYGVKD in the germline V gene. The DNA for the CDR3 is TGTGCCATCAGTCCGGGACTCCAAGAGACCCAGTACTTC. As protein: CAISPGLQETQYF.

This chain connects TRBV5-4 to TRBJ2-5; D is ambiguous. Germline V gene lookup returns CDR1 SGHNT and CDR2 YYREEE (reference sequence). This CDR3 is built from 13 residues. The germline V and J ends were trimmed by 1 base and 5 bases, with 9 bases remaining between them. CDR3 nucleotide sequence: TGTGCCAGCAGCTTGCACCCCCGGGAGACCCAGTACTTC. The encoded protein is CASSLHPRETQYF.

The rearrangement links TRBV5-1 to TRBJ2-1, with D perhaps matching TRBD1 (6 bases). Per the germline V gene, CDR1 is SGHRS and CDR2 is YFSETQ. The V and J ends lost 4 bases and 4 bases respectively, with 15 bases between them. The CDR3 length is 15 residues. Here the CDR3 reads CASSQGQIFYNEQFF. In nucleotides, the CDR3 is TGCGCCAGCAGCCAAGGACAGATATTTTACAATGAGCAGTTCTTC.

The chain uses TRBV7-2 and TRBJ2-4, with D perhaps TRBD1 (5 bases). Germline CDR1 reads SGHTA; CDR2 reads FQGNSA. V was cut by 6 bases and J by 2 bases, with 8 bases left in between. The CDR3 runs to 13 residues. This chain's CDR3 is CASRQASKNIQYF. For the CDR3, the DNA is TGTGCCAGCAGACAGGCCTCCAAAAACATTCAGTACTTC.

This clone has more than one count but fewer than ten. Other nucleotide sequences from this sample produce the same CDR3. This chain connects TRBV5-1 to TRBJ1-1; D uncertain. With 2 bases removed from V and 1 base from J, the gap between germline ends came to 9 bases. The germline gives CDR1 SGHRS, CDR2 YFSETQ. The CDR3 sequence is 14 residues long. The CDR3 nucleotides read TGCGCCAGCAGCTTAGGTGGCGGGAACACTGAAGCTTTCTTT. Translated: CASSLGGGNTEAFF.